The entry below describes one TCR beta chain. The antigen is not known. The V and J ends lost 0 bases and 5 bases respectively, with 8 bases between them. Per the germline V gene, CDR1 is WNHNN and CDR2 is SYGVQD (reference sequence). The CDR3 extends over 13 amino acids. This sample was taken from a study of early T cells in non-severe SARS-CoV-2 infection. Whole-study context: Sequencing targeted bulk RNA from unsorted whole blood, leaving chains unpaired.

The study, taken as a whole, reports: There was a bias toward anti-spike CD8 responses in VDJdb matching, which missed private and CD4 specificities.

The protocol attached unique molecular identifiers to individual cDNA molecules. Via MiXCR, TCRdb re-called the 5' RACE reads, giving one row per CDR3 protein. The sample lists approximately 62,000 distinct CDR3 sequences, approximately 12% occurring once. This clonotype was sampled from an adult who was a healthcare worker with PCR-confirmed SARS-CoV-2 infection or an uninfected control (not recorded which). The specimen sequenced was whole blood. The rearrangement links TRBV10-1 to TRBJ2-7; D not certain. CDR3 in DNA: TGCGCCAGCAGTGAGTCTTTGGGAAACGAGCAGTACTTC. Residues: CASSESLGNEQYF.